The subject of this entry is one TCR beta chain. Several immunoSEQ 96-well plates shared each subset's DNA, each plate a replicate. Sorted-subset replicate PCR reactions contained 150 to 200 ng DNA, corresponding to some 30,000 T cell genomes. TCRdb keeps only in-frame clones here, not all; method: immunoSEQ multiplex PCR. This table holds around 2,000,000 clones, approximately 95% found once. The source of the sample is a study of shared clonotypes between healthy human individuals. Naive CD8 populations comprised CD45RO-negative cells positively selected for CCR7, excluding terminally differentiated effector memory CD45RA+ cells. With 2 bases clipped from V and 5 bases from J, the junction kept 9 bases outside the gene matches. The CDR3 extends over 16 amino acids. Germline CDR1 SGHVS, CDR2 FNYEAQ.

The origin of this receptor is a man between 18 and 35 years old in good health. This chain uses TRBV7-6 with TRBJ2-5, with TRBD2 matching 9 bases. Sequencing was carried out using naive CD8+ T cells sorted from blood. The DNA for the CDR3 is TGTGCCAGCAGCTTACTCGGCGGGAGGGCCGTCGAGACCCAGTACTTC. Its protein product is CASSLLGGRAVETQYF.